This T cell receptor (beta chain) appears in the sequencing data of a study of T cells in Graves' hyperthyroidism and ophthalmopathy (dated by TCRdb to the late 2010s). Regarding the complete study: Peripheral blood was sampled at the time of initial diagnosis, prior to any treatment. In addition, the study compared T-cell repertoires in thyroid tissue and in blood from about 6 Graves' hyperthyroidism patients. The approximately 100 discovery patients were randomly split 7:3 into training and test sets. Prospective prediction of ophthalmopathy was tested in an independent validation cohort consisting of under 20 hyperthyroidism patients and approximately 16 patients who later progressed to ophthalmopathy. Once sampling was done, hyperthyroidism patients were given methimazole at a starting dose of 30 mg daily, whereas ophthalmopathy patients were given high-dose intravenous methylprednisolone. The paper describes TCR Vbeta CDR3 sequencing of 120 to 150 peripheral blood samples, made up of approximately 40 ophthalmopathy patients, 70 to 75 hyperthyroidism patients and 17 progressor patients. To identify distinguishing TCR V-J signatures, a discovery cohort of 90 to 100 patients was used, comprising some 45 with Graves' ophthalmopathy and some 60 with stable Graves' hyperthyroidism.

Points the paper makes about the study in general: Sample size was not statistically predetermined, and blinding of investigators to group allocation was not performed. Most expanded thyroid clonotypes (frequency above 0.001) were also detected in blood, suggesting blood repertoires may reflect thyroid immune responses. A 13 V-J signature model separated ophthalmopathy from stable hyperthyroidism, with roughly 88% sensitivity and 81.08% specificity in cross-validation and 80%/75% in testing. In validation, the model predicted progression to ophthalmopathy a median of roughly 6.2 months before onset, with around 70% sensitivity and 72.22% specificity.

The TCR beta CDR3 regions were amplified from RNA transcripts. For the first round of RT-PCR on the TCR CDR3, the HTBI primer set was used together with the Qiagen OneStep RT-PCR kit. A second multiplex PCR round built the libraries, followed by size selection and purification. Sequencing of the libraries was done on an Illumina HiSeq2000 using paired-end 100 bp reads. For the original study's pipeline: SOAPnuke was used to process the raw data, with reads discarded if the reads contained adapters or uncalled bases, had a mean Phred below 15, or lacked an exact constant-primer or identifier match. High-quality paired reads were merged using COPE v1.2.5, and each unique nucleotide sequence was defined as a clonotype. Clonotypes were aligned to IMGT TRBV, TRBD and TRBJ reference segments using MiTCR v1.1. The analysis included only V-J combinations with a frequency above 0.0001, which together covered approximately 99% of the repertoires. A TCS score was defined as the ratio between F50 (clonal expansion) and ExV (chaos), using BLOSUM62-based TCRdist between CDR3 peptides within each V-J. Welch's t-statistics and random forest reduced around 520 V-J features to some 14, which were used in a naive Bayes classifier (R e1071). TCRdb applied fastp at Q25 and MiXCR to the public reads, then kept only in-frame beta chains. Entries that share a CDR3 protein sequence are merged under the most common genes and DNA. In this record, the V and J calls reflect TCRdb's handling and not the investigators' own analysis. Here the sample has about 600,000 distinct CDR3 sequences; 14% occur a single time. Of the sample, about 7% falls within the top ten clones.

Ophthalmopathy patients had moderately to severely active disease, Clinical Activity Score of at least 3, NOSPECS grade of at least 4, and duration under 3 months. Patients with uncontrolled infections, other autoimmune diseases, pregnancy or lactation were excluded. Clinical symptoms, serum thyroxine and TRAb, thyroid ultrasound, and orbital computed tomography formed the basis for the diagnoses. Ficoll-Paque density gradient centrifugation was used to isolate PBMCs from approximately 10 ml of fresh peripheral blood. Total RNA was extracted using Trizol reagent, and RNA quality was assessed on an Agilent 2100 Bioanalyzer. This clonotype was found a few times. Its target antigen remains unknown. No clone much larger than this one lies a single base away; base qualities are absent. Including the terminal cysteine and phenylalanine, the CDR3 comprises 13 residues. Kept here is only the CDR3 DNA, which spans 39 bases and is read in frame from base 1. The germline V gene encodes CDR1 SGHDN and CDR2 FVKESK. V gives up 3 bases and J gives up 4 bases, and the segment between their germline ends measures 10 bases.

The specimen sequenced was blood. The sequence came from a woman in her late teens or twenties with Graves' ophthalmopathy. In this chain, TRBV14 is recombined with TRBJ2-7, with an unclear D gene assignment. The CDR3 loop reads CASSHPGEYEQYF. The nucleotides are TGTGCCAGCAGCCACCCGGGCGAATACGAGCAGTACTTC.